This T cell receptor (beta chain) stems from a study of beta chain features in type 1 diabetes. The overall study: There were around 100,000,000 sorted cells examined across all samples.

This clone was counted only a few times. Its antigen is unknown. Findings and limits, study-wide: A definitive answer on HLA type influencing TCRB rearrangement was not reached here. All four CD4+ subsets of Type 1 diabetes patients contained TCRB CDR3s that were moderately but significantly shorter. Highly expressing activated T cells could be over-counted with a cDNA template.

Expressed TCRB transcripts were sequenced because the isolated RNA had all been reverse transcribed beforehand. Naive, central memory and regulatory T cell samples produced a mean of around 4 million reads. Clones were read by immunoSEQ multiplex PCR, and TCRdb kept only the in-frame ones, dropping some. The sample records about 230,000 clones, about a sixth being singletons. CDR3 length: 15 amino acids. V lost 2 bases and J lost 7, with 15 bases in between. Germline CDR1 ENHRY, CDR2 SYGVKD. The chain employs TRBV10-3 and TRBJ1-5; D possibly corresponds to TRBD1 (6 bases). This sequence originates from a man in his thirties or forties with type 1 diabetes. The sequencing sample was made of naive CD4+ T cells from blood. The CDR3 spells CAISEGRGGGQPQHF. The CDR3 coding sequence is TGTGCCATCAGTGAGGGCAGGGGCGGAGGACAGCCCCAGCATTTT.